This T cell receptor beta chain was sequenced for a study of cytomegalovirus exposure and HLA in healthy donors. Study background: An earlier analysis identified 120 million or so unique TCR beta sequences in approximately 190 million T cells.

Turning to this clone: What it recognizes is unknown.

60 Vbeta and 13 Jbeta primers were used in PCR. Assay used: immunoSEQ multiplex PCR; TCRdb lists only in-frame clones, some missing. Of approximately 130,000 clones in the sample, over 65% are singletons; the top ten hold roughly 6.3%. Per germline, CDR1 SEHNR and CDR2 FQNEAQ (reference sequence). V was trimmed by 2 bases and J by 2 bases, leaving 19 bases between them. The CDR3 contains 17 residues. Study-wide findings and caveats: Later analysis revealed greater clonal expansion in HLA-associated TCR beta chains than in equally common others. One variant, a missense change in DCLRE1C, was linked in a later analysis to TCR beta V- and J-gene trimming. The authors listed 164 TCR beta chains as cytomegalovirus-associated.

This receptor was identified in a woman in her forties in good health and CMV-seronegative. The sequenced sample consisted of PBMCs. The chain is built from TRBV7-9 and TRBJ2-7; a weak D match, TRBD2 (6 bases). The DNA for the CDR3 is TGTGCCAGCAGCTTACCCAACACTCGGCGGGGAACCTACGAGCAGTACTTC. Its translation: CASSLPNTRRGTYEQYF.